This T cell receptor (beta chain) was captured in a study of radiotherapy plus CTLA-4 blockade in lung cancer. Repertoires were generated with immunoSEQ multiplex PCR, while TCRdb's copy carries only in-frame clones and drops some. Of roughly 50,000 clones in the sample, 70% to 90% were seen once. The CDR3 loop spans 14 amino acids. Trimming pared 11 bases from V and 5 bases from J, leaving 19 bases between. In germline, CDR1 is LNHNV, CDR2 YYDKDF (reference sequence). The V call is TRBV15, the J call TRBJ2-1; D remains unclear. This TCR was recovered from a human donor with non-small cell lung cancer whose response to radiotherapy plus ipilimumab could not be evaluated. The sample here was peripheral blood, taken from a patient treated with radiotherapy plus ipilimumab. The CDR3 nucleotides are TGTGCCTCCGGCTCCGGAGTTTCCCACAATGAGCAGTTCTTC. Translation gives CASGSGVSHNEQFF.